A selection of T cell receptor beta chains follows, all from one sample in a study of shared clonotypes between healthy human individuals. TCRdb's copy holds only in-frame clones and misses some; the assay was immunoSEQ multiplex PCR. The table includes 400,000 to 500,000 clones, 70% to 85% detected once. Input material: PBMCs. These receptors were taken from a woman between 40 and 55 years old in good health. Some clones in this sample may be carry-over from other donors' samples. Each CDR3 is given with its conserved first and last residue. D genes are given only for firm matches. Clone size is not always given. Where it is, it says once, few, many or a class for expanded clones.

few,NA,TRBV19,TRBJ2-5,TGTGCCAGTAGTATGGGTTTTGGGGAAGAGACCCAGTACTTC,CASSMGFGEETQYF
NA,NA,TRBV19,TRBJ1-1,TGTGCCAGTAGTACCCACTTAAACACTGAAGCTTTCTTT,CASSTHLNTEAFF
NA,NA,TRBV6-1,TRBJ1-4,TGTGCCAGCAGTGACCAAGGGGGACATCAGGAAAAACTGTTTTTT,CASSDQGGHQEKLFF
NA,NA,TRBV7-2,TRBJ1-3,TGTGCCAGCAGCTTAGCGCCGGCCTCTGGAAACACCATATATTTT,CASSLAPASGNTIYF
NA,TRBD1,TRBV19,TRBJ2-2,TGTGCCAGTAGTAATGGGCCGGGACAGGGCTTTTCCGGGGAGCTGTTTTTT,CASSNGPGQGFSGELFF
NA,NA,TRBV5-1,TRBJ2-2,TGCGCCAGCAGTGACAACCCGAACACCGGGGAGCTGTTTTTT,CASSDNPNTGELFF
NA,NA,TRBV18,TRBJ1-1,TGTGCCAGCTCACCACAGCCCACATCAAGACGGACTGAAGCTTTCTTT,CASSPQPTSRRTEAFF
few,NA,TRBV1,TRBJ2-5,TGCACCAGCAGCCAGCCGGGACTAGAGGGGTACCAAGAGACCCAGTACTTC,CTSSQPGLEGYQETQYF
NA,TRBD1,TRBV30,TRBJ1-4,TGTGCCTGGGGGACAGGGCACACAACTAATGAAAAACTGTTTTTT,CAWGTGHTTNEKLFF
NA,TRBD2,TRBV4-3,TRBJ2-5,TGCGCCAGCAGCCAAGGCCTAGCGGGAGCGGGTGAGACCCAGTACTTC,CASSQGLAGAGETQYF
few,NA,TRBV7-8,TRBJ2-1,TGTGCCAGCAGCCCATCCCAGGGCAATGAGCAGTTCTTC,CASSPSQGNEQFF
NA,TRBD1,TRBV7-9,TRBJ1-2,TGTGCCAGCAGCCAGTCCCGGACAGGGGGCGGCTATGGCTACACCTTC,CASSQSRTGGGYGYTF
NA,NA,TRBV5-1,TRBJ1-1,TGCGCCAGCAGCTTGGGGGATGACAGAGTTTGGGCTGAAGCTTTCTTT,CASSLGDDRVWAEAFF
few,NA,TRBV4-1,TRBJ1-5,TGCGCCAGCAGCCAAAAGGCAGGCAGTAGCAATCAGCCCCAGCATTTT,CASSQKAGSSNQPQHF
NA,TRBD2,TRBV28,TRBJ2-3,TGTGCCAGCAGTTACCCTCATCGACTAGCGGGAGACACAGATACGCAGTATTTT,CASSYPHRLAGDTDTQYF
NA,NA,TRBV6-1,TRBJ2-1,TGTGCCAGCAGTGGCCTAGCCATGCCCGATGAGCAGTTCTTC,CASSGLAMPDEQFF
many,NA,TRBV2,TRBJ2-7,TGTGCCAGCAGTCTCCACGAGCAGTACTTC,CASSLHEQYF
NA,NA,TRBV21-1,TRBJ2-2,TGTGCCAGCAGCAAAGGAGGAGGGGTGAACACCGGGGAGCTGTTTTTT,CASSKGGGVNTGELFF
NA,NA,TRBV5-1,TRBJ2-3,TGCGCCAGCAGCTTGACCAGAACTAGCTCCACAGATACGCAGTATTTT,CASSLTRTSSTDTQYF
NA,TRBD2,TRBV27,TRBJ2-1,TGTGCCAGCAGTCCTTTTGGACTAGCGGGAGGGGGGCGCGGTGAGCAGTTCTTC,CASSPFGLAGGGRGEQFF
NA,NA,TRBV7-8,TRBJ2-5,TGTGCCAGCAGCTTAGCTCTTCTGGAGACCCAGTACTTC,CASSLALLETQYF